This T cell receptor beta chain was recorded in a study of neurological immune-mediated disorders (dated by TCRdb to about 2019). About the study as a whole: Of the roughly 34 multiple sclerosis patients, some 31 had relapsing-remitting MS and 3 had secondary progressive MS. Peripheral blood TCR-beta repertoires from patients with HTLV-I-associated myelopathy (HAM/TSP), patients with multiple sclerosis, and healthy controls were compared in the study using UMI-based sequencing. Of the 68 subjects in the cohort, about 14 were HAM/TSP patients, some 35 were multiple sclerosis patients, and some 20 were healthy controls. The roughly 100 TCR-beta libraries included longitudinal samples, technical triplicates and paired sorted CD4+ and CD8+ T-cell subsets alongside PBMC samples.

This clonotype was counted at least ten times. This clone's antigen is unknown. No per-base quality is available; no much larger clone lies one base away. cDNA was synthesized by template-switch 5'RACE using a primer carrying a 10-nucleotide random unique molecular identifier by which each TCR transcript was tagged. Over 170 million TCR-beta sequences, covering 15-18 subjects, were produced in each sequencing run. Total RNA was extracted with the RNeasy kit. Using the KAPA Real-time Library Amplification kit, TCR-beta VDJ regions were amplified with primers for the TCR constant region and the 5'RACE anchor. A first PCR added sample indexes and Illumina adaptors, and a second PCR then raised library yield. The roughly 650 bp TCR product was size-selected on a 2% E-gel SizeSelection system after Ampure bead purification. Before pooling, library quality was assessed on a Bioanalyzer, concentration was determined with Qubit, and library quantification was performed with the Kapa Library Quantification kit. An Illumina HiSeq 2500 was used to sequence the libraries paired-end at 2 x 150 bp. To increase sequence diversity, roughly 24-32% phiX was spiked into each library pool. In the authors' own workflow: Quality-filtered reads were processed with the UMI-based MiGEC pipeline, which removed over 75% of raw TCR sequences during error correction. IMGT germline references were used for aligning VDJ genes, and each clonotype was defined as a unique CDR3 amino acid sequence together with its V-J genes. Clonal expansion, Shannon diversity, and CDR3 relatedness (CalcPairwiseDistances, ClusterSamples) were evaluated with VDJtools, and phylogenetic trees were built with CLCbio workbench. Expanded clones were defined as having at least 8 unique UMIs, based on coefficient-of-variation modelling across technical triplicates. TCRdb reprocessing: public reads trimmed at Q25 with fastp, clones called with MiXCR, in-frame beta chains kept. A single entry per CDR3 protein holds the most common genes and DNA from its merged rows. TCRdb assigned the V and J calls; the authors' analysis was not used. Across this sample there are more than 20,000 distinct CDR3 sequences, with less than 2.5% seen only once. Roughly 2% of the sample is in the top ten clones.

For the unsorted PBMC libraries, 2 million PBMCs were stored in RNAlater at -80 degrees C until RNA extraction and were used to generate the libraries. The multiple sclerosis patients were enrolled in a US clinical protocol that used magnetic resonance imaging to evaluate disease progression. Peripheral blood was subjected to Ficoll-Hypaque density gradient centrifugation to isolate PBMCs, which were then cryopreserved in liquid nitrogen. Broad study findings and their caveats: Expanded clones from different subjects shared no identical CDR3 amino acid sequences, which suggests that TCR-beta repertoires were private in all groups. No association of the MS cluster with clinical or MRI features was observed, and the need for larger cohorts was stated by the authors. Repertoires from 18 of 34 MS patients were grouped by phylogenetic analysis into a cluster of related CDR3 sequences, suggesting a possible repertoire-level signature. TCR clonal expansion was highest in HAM/TSP patients and lowest in MS patients, with MS patients falling below even healthy controls.

Sequenced material: PBMCs. This TCR derives from a woman between 45 and 65 years old with multiple sclerosis.

The CDR3 region has the sequence CASSLGLAGGYEQFF. In nucleotides, the sequence is TGTGCCAGCAGCTTAGGCCTAGCGGGAGGGTATGAGCAGTTCTTC. This chain is built from TRBV7-2 and TRBJ2-1; 12 middle bases align to TRBD2. As encoded in the germline V gene, CDR1 is SGHTA while CDR2 is FQGNSA. Unmatched junction bases come to 3, with V trimmed by 1 base and J by 8 bases. The CDR3 measures 15 amino acids from cysteine to phenylalanine. The retained sequence is limited to the CDR3, 45 bases, with the frame set at the first base. The CDR3, completed at both ends by the reference TRBV7-2 and TRBJ2-1 genes, gives the full variable domain GAGVSQSPSNKVTEKGKDVELRCDPISGHTALYWYRQSLGQGLEFLIYFQGNSAPDKSGLPSDRFSAERTGGSVSTLTIQRTQQEDSAVYLCASSLGLAGGYEQFFGPGTRLTVL.